These 5 T cell receptor beta chains were all obtained from the same sample, sequenced in a study of post-analysis software for immune sequencing data. General observations from the study: With TRBV5-6, TRBV5-1 and TRBV20-1 included, about five TRBV segments were more frequent in patients than in controls.

No antigen is known for these receptors. TCR beta cDNA libraries had unique molecular identifiers. TCRdb re-derived calls from the PCR reads in MiXCR, one entry per CDR3 protein. The data hold roughly 650,000 distinct CDR3 sequences, with around 60% observed a single time. Sequencing was done on a sample of blood. These TCRs come from a girl aged 2-10 years with multiple sclerosis.

The J gene is TRBJ2-3, the V gene TRBV15; D not resolved. The CDR3 is made up of 16 amino acids. V shed 0 bases and J shed 3 bases, with 13 bases lying between them. Germline V CDR1 and CDR2: LNHNV, YYDKDF (reference sequence). DNA for the CDR3: TGTGCCACCAGCAGAGAAACGGCCATAGAAACAGATACGCAGTATTTT. The encoded protein is CATSRETAIETDTQYF.

The chain uses TRBV12-3 or TRBV12-4 and TRBJ1-2; D may be TRBD1 (5 bases). Trimming stripped 7 bases from V and 8 bases from J, with 20 bases between. CDR3 length: 14 residues. CDR3 nucleotide sequence: TGTGCCAGCAACCCCACGGTAGCTAGGGGCGGCTACACCTTC. Protein product: CASNPTVARGGYTF.

The rearrangement uses TRBV5-6 and TRBJ2-7, with TRBD2 matching over 9 bases. Germline V lookup: CDR1 SGHDT, CDR2 YYEEEE. With 4 bases clipped from V and 2 bases from J, the junction kept 7 bases outside the gene matches. The CDR3 contains 15 residues. This CDR3 is CASSVSGRPPYEQYF. The CDR3 DNA reads as TGTGCCAGCAGCGTGAGCGGGAGGCCCCCCTACGAGCAGTACTTC.

J is TRBJ2-5 and V is TRBV10-2, with a weak D call TRBD2 (5 bases). The V and J ends lost 0 bases and 2 bases respectively, with 10 bases between them. Germline V gene sequence: CDR1 WSHSY, CDR2 SAAADI. The CDR3 runs to 15 residues. CDR3 DNA sequence: TGCGCCAGCAGTGAGTCGACGGGGAATCAAGAGACCCAGTACTTC. Translated: CASSESTGNQETQYF.

The chain carries TRBV20-1 and TRBJ1-3; D uncertain. CDR3 length equals 19 residues. The ends were cut back, 1 base at V and 3 bases at J, with 25 bases in the middle. Germline CDR1 reads DFQATT; CDR2 reads SNEGSKA (reference sequence). The CDR3 spells CSARVVVRLGERVGNTIYF. Here the CDR3 DNA reads TGCAGTGCTAGAGTTGTAGTTCGCCTCGGCGAACGAGTTGGAAACACCATATATTTT.